One TCR beta chain is described in this entry. Antigen: not known. Starting material for RNA and DNA co-extraction consisted of about 19-32 mg of unsorted bulk tissue. Whichever tumor sample was examined, it had over 75% viable tumor cells. Germline lookup yields CDR1 LGHNA and CDR2 YSLEER. After removal of 1 base from V and 2 bases from J, the junction contained 7 bases not matched to a gene. This CDR3 region has 17 residues. This specimen belongs to a study of tumor-infiltrating lymphocytes in primary liver carcinoma. Overall study context: Recorded tumor stage was T1-T3 N0M0, with diameters of about 4.2 to 10 cm. Notes on the study in general: The overlap of tumor-adjacent and tumor-blood pairs was smaller than that of tumor region pairs.

Synthesis of TCR beta cDNA was carried out from around 540 ng total RNA with a constant-region primer. Generation of the TCR beta libraries relied on three nested multiplex PCR rounds using slightly modified ARM-PCR. Researchers ran the first two PCR rounds for roughly 11 cycles each with TRBV1-TRBV30 forward primers and a C-beta reverse primer. Using its own MiXCR run on the multiplex PCR reads, TCRdb lists one record per CDR3 protein. Of tens of thousands of distinct CDR3 sequences in the sample, about 71% were seen once. The gene calls are TRBV4-3 and TRBJ2-1, with TRBD2 matching over 8 bases. This TCR came from a man between 35 and 55 years old with primary liver carcinoma and hepatitis B virus infection. Sequencing was carried out using liver tumor tissue from sampling region 4. Subset in this sample: tumor region T4, right-lateral pole. The chain's CDR3 is CASSQVQQREPYNEQFF. CDR3 coding DNA: TGCGCCAGCAGCCAAGTACAGCAGCGGGAGCCCTACAATGAGCAGTTCTTC.